This T cell receptor (beta chain) derives from a study of identical twins. The CDR3 extends over 15 amino acids. From germline, CDR1 is LGHNA and CDR2 YSLEER. With 4 bases removed from V and 6 bases from J, the gap between germline ends came to 16 bases. One entry per CDR3 protein results from TCRdb running MiXCR on the 5' RACE reads. The sample shows a few hundred thousand distinct CDR3 sequences, about 8.5% of them seen only once. The sample was also reused in another study, on yellow fever vaccine responses in identical twins.

The V and J genes are TRBV4-3 and TRBJ2-1; possibly TRBD2 for D (6 bases). This receptor was identified in a young woman in good health. The sample taken for sequencing was CD8+ T cells sorted from blood. CDR3 residues: CASSPGDSSGNEQFF. The CDR3 DNA sequence: TGCGCCAGCAGCCCTGGGGACTCCTCGGGCAATGAGCAGTTCTTC.